The 29 T cell receptor beta chains given below trace back to one sample, sequenced in a study of cytomegalovirus exposure and HLA in healthy donors (dated by TCRdb to the late 2010s). The method was the immunoSEQ multiplex PCR assay. A mixture of 60 forward primers for TCR Vbeta segments and 13 reverse primers for TCR Jbeta segments was used in the multiplex PCR. The table was pulled from immuneACCESS by TCRdb, which kept in-frame rearrangements only. Such tables lose some clones; where checked, under half of the loss comes from unresolved V genes, and the rest has no known cause. A total of approximately 120,000 clones appear in this sample, about four fifths of them only once. The ten largest clones add up to roughly 3.5% of the sample. Specimen: PBMCs. Every receptor here comes from a woman aged 40 to 49 in good health and CMV-seropositive.

This chain joins TRBV19 and TRBJ1-1, with D perhaps matching TRBD1 (6 bases). Germline-derived CDR1 and CDR2 are LNHDA and SQIVND (reference sequence). The CDR3 runs 13 residues. Trimming took off 5 bases at V and 5 bases at J, with 12 bases between the two ends. The CDR3 nucleotides read TGTGCCAGTAGTGGCACAGGGCAAACTGAAGCTTTCTTT. Protein product: CASSGTGQTEAFF.

Only a few counts were recorded for this clone. CDR3 region: CASSLAGGTGSSYEQYF. DNA of the CDR3: TGTGCCAGCAGCTTAGCGGGCGGGACGGGAAGCTCCTACGAGCAGTACTTC. The rearrangement uses TRBV7-8 and TRBJ2-5; D possibly corresponds to TRBD2 (6 bases). The J call may be in error: the DNA end matches TRBJ2-7 better. The CDR3 loop spans 17 amino acids. Germline values: CDR1 SGHVS, CDR2 FQNEAQ.

The V call is TRBV14, the J call TRBJ1-1; no reliable D call. The germline gives CDR1 SGHDN, CDR2 FVKESK. The CDR3 extends over 16 amino acids. V was pared by 4 bases and J by 0 bases, with 15 bases between. This CDR3 is CASSLKDPELNTEAFF. The CDR3 nucleotides read TGTGCCAGCAGCCTAAAAGATCCGGAGCTGAACACTGAAGCTTTCTTT.

V usage is TRBV11-3 and J usage is TRBJ2-3; tentative D call: TRBD2 (5 bases). CDR3 size: 15 residues. CDR1 is SGHNT, CDR2 YENEEA, per germline. V was trimmed by 5 bases and J by 0 bases, leaving 12 bases between them. CDR3 sequence (DNA): TGTGCCAGCAGCCCGAGGGCCAGTAGCACAGATACGCAGTATTTT. Protein product: CASSPRASSTDTQYF.

The chain recombines TRBV6-5 with TRBJ2-3, with D possibly matching TRBD1 (6 bases). Trimming left V 3 bases short and J 4 bases short, with 11 bases between. Germline V CDR1 and CDR2: MNHEY, SVGAGI. There are 14 residues in the CDR3. Here the CDR3 DNA reads TGTGCCAGCAGTTATACAGGGCCCCCAGATACGCAGTATTTT. Translating it yields CASSYTGPPDTQYF.

This clone was observed a handful of times. The chain links TRBV6-5 to TRBJ2-7; D may be TRBD2 (7 bases). Germline CDR1 and CDR2: MNHEY and SVGAGI. This CDR3 is built from 12 residues. Trimming stripped 8 bases from V and 4 bases from J, with 12 bases between. CDR3 DNA sequence: TGTGCCAGCGAGGGGGAGGGATACGAGCAGTACTTC. This translates into CASEGEGYEQYF.

This chain connects TRBV9 to TRBJ1-5, with D hard to call. Between the trimmed V and J ends, which lost 0 bases and 0 bases, there was a span of 7 bases. Germline-derived CDR1 and CDR2 are SGDLS and YYNGEE. The CDR3 is made up of 15 amino acids. CDR3 sequence (DNA): TGTGCCAGCAGCGTAGGAGGTAATAGCAATCAGCCCCAGCATTTT. Translated: CASSVGGNSNQPQHF.

This clone was seen only a few times. V usage is TRBV7-9 and J usage is TRBJ2-3; 11 bases match TRBD2. The J segment lost 5 bases and the V segment lost 3 bases, leaving 7 bases of the junction unmatched. Germline V gene lookup returns CDR1 SEHNR and CDR2 FQNEAQ (reference sequence). This CDR3 has 16 residues. CDR3 sequence (DNA): TGTGCCAGCAGCTTCGGGACTAGCGGTTCGGGAGATACGCAGTATTTT. This sequence encodes CASSFGTSGSGDTQYF.

This chain connects TRBV28 to TRBJ1-1; no clear D. The V end lost 3 bases, the J end lost 5 bases, and 7 bases lay between the germline ends. This CDR3 contains 12 residues. The germline CDR1 and CDR2 sequences are MDHEN and SYDVKM. The CDR3 sequence is CASSLAWTEAFF. In nucleotides, the CDR3 is TGTGCCAGCAGTTTGGCCTGGACTGAAGCTTTCTTT. The variable domain in full, with the rest retrieved from reference TRBV28 and TRBJ1-1, is DVKVTQSSRYLVKRTGEKVFLECVQDMDHENMFWYRQDPGLGLRLIYFSYDVKMKEKGDIPEGYSVSREKKERFSLILESASTNQTSMYLCASSLAWTEAFFGQGTRLTVV.

This clone was seen more than once but under ten times. This chain connects TRBV11-3 to TRBJ2-5; 10 bases line up with TRBD1. Germline V CDR1 and CDR2: SGHNT, YENEEA. V gave up 5 bases and J gave up 2 bases; unmatched junction bases: 11. The CDR3 length is 17 residues. CDR3 in DNA: TGTGCCAGCAGCAGCCGGACAGGGGGATTGGGGCAAGAGACCCAGTACTTC. Its translation: CASSSRTGGLGQETQYF.

J is TRBJ1-1 and V is TRBV6-5, with 8 bases fitting TRBD1. Trimming took 5 bases from V and 5 from J; bases not matched to a gene: 7. Germline V gene lookup returns CDR1 MNHEY and CDR2 SVGAGI. This CDR3 has 14 residues. The CDR3 coding sequence is TGTGCCAGCAGTCTTGTCAGGGGGCAAACTGAAGCTTTCTTT. Translation: CASSLVRGQTEAFF.

The rearrangement uses TRBV30 and TRBJ2-1, with a possible D match to TRBD1 (6 bases). The germline V gene has CDR1 GTSNPN and CDR2 SVGIG (reference sequence). The CDR3 is 17 residues long. Trimming cost V 3 bases and J 0 bases, with 18 bases left between them. CDR3 residues: CAWRDVQGTSSYNEQFF. DNA of the CDR3: TGTGCCTGGAGGGACGTACAGGGTACGAGCTCCTACAATGAGCAGTTCTTC.

The chain joins TRBV6-6 to TRBJ2-7; 9 nucleotides agree with TRBD2. J gave up 5 bases and V 3 bases, and 8 bases lay outside the gene matches. CDR1 and CDR2 from the germline V gene are MNHNY and SVGAGI (reference sequence). CDR3 length: 15 amino acids. The chain's CDR3 is CASSYLGSGSDEQYF. The CDR3 nucleotides read TGTGCCAGCAGTTATCTGGGTAGCGGGAGTGACGAGCAGTACTTC.

This chain links TRBV6-1 with TRBJ1-1; D possibly corresponds to TRBD1 (5 bases). V was shortened by 4 bases and J by 7 bases, with 13 bases between the two germline ends. CDR3 length: 13 residues. Germline assignment: CDR1 MNHNS and CDR2 SASEGT. The CDR3 reads CASSAQLRVEAFF. Written as DNA, the CDR3 is TGTGCCAGCAGTGCACAGCTCAGGGTTGAAGCTTTCTTT.

J is TRBJ2-1 and V is TRBV7-3, with 8 bases fitting TRBD2. Germline CDR1 and CDR2: SGHTA and FQGTGA. V was clipped by 5 bases and J by 2 bases; unmatched bases: 8. CDR3 length equals 16 residues. The CDR3 loop is CASSPTSGTTYNEQFF. CDR3 sequence (DNA): TGTGCCAGCAGCCCCACTAGCGGTACTACCTACAATGAGCAGTTCTTC.

The chain uses TRBV27 and TRBJ2-5; 7 bases are shared with TRBD2. Germline values: CDR1 MNHEY, CDR2 SMNVEV (reference sequence). The junction had 5 bases not matched to a gene; V was cut back by 5 bases and J by 5 bases. This CDR3 has 13 amino acids. CDR3 sequence (DNA): TGTGCCAGCAGTCTGACTAGCCGGGAGACCCAGTACTTC. Its protein product is CASSLTSRETQYF.

This chain links TRBV30 with TRBJ2-3, with TRBD2 identical over 10 bases. The CDR3 length is 15 residues. V shed 3 bases and J 4 bases; nucleotides not matched to a gene: 7. Germline V lookup: CDR1 GTSNPN, CDR2 SVGIG (reference sequence). CDR3 protein: CAWSKAGGPADTQYF. CDR3 DNA: TGTGCCTGGAGCAAAGCGGGAGGGCCGGCAGATACGCAGTATTTT.

The chain employs TRBV6-1 and TRBJ2-2, with 10 bases that match TRBD1. This CDR3 contains 15 residues. CDR1 is MNHNS and CDR2 is SASEGT in the germline V gene. Trimming took 1 base from V and 4 from J; bases not matched to a gene: 0. Here the CDR3 DNA reads TGTGCCAGCAGTGAAGGACAGGGGGCCACCGGGGAGCTGTTTTTT. As protein: CASSEGQGATGELFF.

CDR3 sequence: CASQPGLAGGSGELFF. The CDR3 DNA sequence: TGCGCCAGCCAACCGGGACTAGCGGGAGGATCCGGGGAGCTGTTTTTT. V gene TRBV10-2 combines with J gene TRBJ2-2; 15 bases agree with TRBD2. This CDR3 region has 16 residues. From germline, CDR1 is WSHSY and CDR2 SAAADI. The V gene end was trimmed by 8 bases and the J gene end by 6 bases; junction bases not matched to a gene: 7.

The V gene is TRBV11-2, the J gene TRBJ2-1, with 7 bases lining up with TRBD2. Germline V gene lookup returns CDR1 SGHAT and CDR2 FQNNGV. The V and J ends lost 3 bases and 9 bases, in that order; junction bases with no gene match: 8. The CDR3 has 14 residues. CDR3 sequence: CASSFTSDGFEQFF. The CDR3 coding sequence is TGTGCCAGCAGCTTCACTAGCGATGGGTTTGAGCAGTTCTTC.

This clone was counted once. This chain connects TRBV19 to TRBJ2-3, with D possibly matching TRBD1 (6 bases). The ends were cut back, 5 bases at V and 2 bases at J, with 17 bases in the middle. The germline V gene encodes CDR1 LNHDA and CDR2 SQIVND (reference sequence). CDR3 size: 16 residues. The CDR3 here is CASSPRTVLLTDTQYF. The CDR3 region has the DNA TGTGCCAGTAGTCCCCGGACAGTGCTACTCACAGATACGCAGTATTTT.

The rearrangement uses TRBV6-6 and TRBJ2-2, with no clear D. Germline V lookup: CDR1 MNHNY, CDR2 SVGAGI (reference sequence). Trimming took off 6 bases at V and 6 bases at J, with 5 bases between the two ends. The CDR3 sequence is 11 residues long. In DNA, the CDR3 is TGTGCCAGCAGAAACTCCGGGGAGCTGTTTTTT. Translation gives CASRNSGELFF.

The genes are TRBV7-3 and TRBJ2-1; TRBD2 agrees at 9 bases. With V trimmed by 1 base and J by 4 bases, 5 bases remained unmatched. The germline gives CDR1 SGHTA, CDR2 FQGTGA. This CDR3 is 16 amino acids long. The CDR3 DNA is TGTGCCAGCAGCTTAATAGCGGGAGCGGGGTACAATGAGCAGTTCTTC. Its protein product is CASSLIAGAGYNEQFF.

The rearrangement joins TRBV7-2 to TRBJ2-7; 8 nucleotides line up with TRBD1. Per germline, CDR1 SGHTA and CDR2 FQGNSA. Trimming took 1 base from V and 4 from J; bases not matched to a gene: 9. The CDR3 consists of 16 residues. CDR3 sequence reads: CASSLDLGTGDYEQYF. DNA for the CDR3: TGTGCCAGCAGCTTAGACCTCGGGACAGGTGATTACGAGCAGTACTTC.

V gene TRBV5-1 combines with J gene TRBJ1-4; 8 bases agree with TRBD1. J was trimmed by 5 bases and V by 4 bases; bases with no gene match: 7. CDR1 SGHRS and CDR2 YFSETQ come from the germline V gene. This CDR3 contains 15 residues. This CDR3 reads CASSPGQGTNEKLFF. The CDR3 nucleotides are TGCGCCAGCAGCCCAGGACAGGGAACCAATGAAAAACTGTTTTTT.

A few counts support this clone. The chain combines TRBV19 with TRBJ2-7, with a tentative D call TRBD1 (5 bases). Trimming pared 1 base from V and 1 base from J, leaving 5 bases between. The germline CDR1 and CDR2 sequences are LNHDA and SQIVND (reference sequence). The CDR3 runs to 13 residues. CDR3 sequence: CASSIGQSYEQYF. In DNA, the CDR3 is TGTGCCAGTAGTATAGGACAGTCCTACGAGCAGTACTTC.

The chain carries TRBV7-3 and TRBJ2-3, with D tentatively TRBD2 (5 bases). This CDR3 is built from 14 residues. Germline V gene sequence: CDR1 SGHTA, CDR2 FQGTGA. V was trimmed by 2 bases and J by 0 bases, leaving 6 bases between them. The CDR3 region has the DNA TGTGCCAGCAGCTTAGGACTGAGCACAGATACGCAGTATTTT. Protein product: CASSLGLSTDTQYF.

The CDR3 here is CASKRETNTGELFF. The DNA for the CDR3 is TGCGCCAGCAAGCGGGAGACGAACACCGGGGAGCTGTTTTTT. The chain links TRBV5-1 to TRBJ2-2; the match to TRBD2 covers 8 bases. Germline assignment: CDR1 SGHRS and CDR2 YFSETQ. Trimming took 6 bases from V and 0 from J; bases not matched to a gene: 1. This CDR3 contains 14 residues.

The rearrangement links TRBV7-9 to TRBJ2-7; TRBD2 matches 8 bases. The V and J ends lost 3 bases and 3 bases, in that order; junction bases with no gene match: 4. Germline V gene lookup returns CDR1 SEHNR and CDR2 FQNEAQ (reference sequence). The CDR3 extends over 14 amino acids. In nucleotides, the CDR3 is TGTGCCAGCAGCTTGGGGACTAGTATCTACGAGCAGTACTTC. This gives the protein CASSLGTSIYEQYF.